These 5 T cell receptor beta chains originate from one sample sequenced in a study of T cell repertoires in cytomegalovirus infection. These receptors have no identified antigens. TCRdb used MiXCR to reprocess the reads, holding one entry per CDR3 protein. The top ten hold about 69% of the sample, which has roughly 69,000 distinct CDR3 sequences, around 20% seen once. The sample was CD8+ T cells from cultured PBMCs, taken from culture after CMV antigen stimulation. The receptors derive from a human donor in good health (CMV status not recorded). Some clones in this sample may be carry-over from other donors' samples.

The chain employs TRBV7-9 and TRBJ2-7; TRBD2 matches at 7 bases. Per germline, CDR1 SEHNR and CDR2 FQNEAQ (reference sequence). The CDR3 is 13 amino acids. Trimming took 8 bases from V and 0 from J; bases not matched to a gene: 4. This CDR3 is CASGGVTSYEQYF. The CDR3 coding sequence is TGTGCCAGCGGGGGGGTAACCTCCTACGAGCAGTACTTC.

This chain uses TRBV6-2 or TRBV6-3 with TRBJ1-2, with D unclear. The V gene's germline CDR1 is MNHEY and CDR2 SVGEGT. This CDR3 contains 12 residues. Trimming took off 7 bases at V and 2 bases at J, with 8 bases between the two ends. The CDR3 spells CASTSANYGYTF. CDR3 nucleotide sequence: TGTGCCAGCACCTCGGCGAACTATGGCTACACCTTC.

Only a few counts were recorded for this clonotype. This may come from a read error, since a much larger clone is one base off. This chain joins TRBV11-2 and TRBJ2-1, with 7 bases fitting TRBD1. This CDR3 has 15 residues. Germline values: CDR1 SGHAT, CDR2 FQNNGV. The CDR3 sequence: CASTRGGNSYNKQFF. Written as DNA, the CDR3 is TGTGCCAGCACCAGAGGGGGCAACTCCTACAATAAGCAGTTCTTC.

The chain carries TRBV9 and TRBJ2-3, with 9 bases aligning to TRBD2. The germline V gene has CDR1 SGDLS and CDR2 YYNGEE. The V gene end was trimmed by 0 bases and the J gene end by 6 bases; junction bases not matched to a gene: 11. This CDR3 region has 17 residues. The CDR3 protein is CASSVVDSGGPRDTQYF. In DNA, the CDR3 is TGTGCCAGCAGCGTAGTGGATAGCGGGGGCCCCCGGGATACGCAGTATTTT.

The chain combines TRBV7-8 with TRBJ2-1; 8 bases align to TRBD1. The germline V gene has CDR1 SGHVS and CDR2 FQNEAQ. The CDR3 contains 16 residues. V gave up 2 bases and J gave up 7 bases; unmatched junction bases: 10. The CDR3 protein is CASSLPRTGFRNEQFF. The CDR3 nucleotides are TGTGCCAGCAGCTTACCGAGGACAGGGTTCAGGAATGAGCAGTTCTTC.